This note documents a single T cell receptor (beta chain) sequence. Its antigen remains unknown. These data belong to a study of cytomegalovirus exposure and HLA in healthy donors. Study-level results: Earlier analysis found most TCR beta V segments productive about 90% or about 30% of the time. While the bulk of TCR sequences proved rare, some public TCRs turned up in many donors.

This CDR3 is 14 amino acids long. The germline V and J ends were trimmed by 2 bases and 4 bases, with 8 bases remaining between them. Germline V gives CDR1 PRHDT, CDR2 FYEKMQ (reference sequence). The primer mix had 60 Vbeta and 13 Jbeta primers. Data came from immunoSEQ multiplex PCR; TCRdb stores just in-frame clones and leaves some out. The sample includes 120,000 to 150,000 clones, roughly 80% of them seen just once. This receptor was taken from a woman between 35 and 50 years old in good health and CMV-seropositive. The sample taken for sequencing was PBMCs. This chain joins TRBV13 and TRBJ2-2; a possible D gene is TRBD2 (6 bases). The CDR3 bases are TGTGCCAGCAGCTTACCCGGGGGCACCGGGGAGCTGTTTTTT. This codes for CASSLPGGTGELFF.